These T cell receptor beta chains were read from a single sample in a study of blood T cell repertoires in COVID-19. Data came from immunoSEQ multiplex PCR; TCRdb stores just in-frame clones and leaves some out. This table holds roughly 150,000 clones, about four fifths found once. The source material was peripheral blood. Source of these receptors: a man in his sixties with acute or convalescent COVID-19. Both conserved end residues are part of each CDR3. Fields, in order: J gene, clone size, V gene, CDR3 protein. Clone sizes are given selectively: once, few, many, or a class where the clone is expanded.

TRBJ2-2	.	TRBV18	CASSPSVAGVAGELFF
TRBJ1-5	.	TRBV10-3	CAISEYQIGANNQPQHF
TRBJ2-1	few	TRBV7-9	CASSLGASGGREQFF
TRBJ1-1	.	TRBV5-1	CASSGTGASNTEAFF
TRBJ2-2	.	TRBV28	CASSPSSGYTGELFF
TRBJ1-5	.	TRBV27	CASSTMDRTQPQHF
TRBJ2-5	once	TRBV7-7	CASSLGGGGKQETQYF
TRBJ1-2	.	TRBV10-3	CAIMKGASSYGYTF
TRBJ1-5	.	TRBV12-5	CASGLVGSNGQPQHF
TRBJ1-1	.	TRBV24-1	CATSQGEGVNTEAFF
TRBJ2-2	.	TRBV6-5	CASSYFSGRGAGELFF
TRBJ1-1	.	TRBV3-1/TRBV3-2	CASSSSLNTEAFF
TRBJ1-5	.	TRBV19	CASSLDSVNQPQHF